The next 23 T cell receptor beta chains were all read from a single sample in a study of OX40 agonist ivuxolimab in advanced cancers. Profiled with immunoSEQ multiplex PCR; TCRdb holds only in-frame clones, not every one. Of 50,000 to 75,000 clones in the sample, roughly nine tenths were seen once. The sample was CD4+ or CD8+ T cells sorted from blood, taken in a trial of the OX40 agonist ivuxolimab. These receptors were collected from an adult with an advanced solid tumor such as melanoma, head and neck, liver or kidney cancer.

The table lists this clone with a few counts. This rearrangement joins TRBV19 to TRBJ1-5; tentative D call: TRBD1 (6 bases). This CDR3 contains 13 residues. Germline-derived CDR1 and CDR2 are LNHDA and SQIVND (reference sequence). V lost 5 bases and J lost 5, with 10 bases in between. Here the CDR3 reads CASSHQGHQPQHF. CDR3 nucleotides: TGTGCCAGTAGTCACCAGGGGCATCAGCCCCAGCATTTT.

The chain couples TRBV30 to TRBJ1-6, with D perhaps matching TRBD1 (5 bases). From germline, CDR1 is GTSNPN and CDR2 SVGIG (reference sequence). This CDR3 is built from 15 residues. Trimming removed 3 bases at V and 3 bases at J, with 12 bases between. The CDR3 coding sequence is TGTGCCTGGAGAGTTACAGGCAGCTATAATTCACCCCTCCACTTT. It specifies CAWRVTGSYNSPLHF.

The table lists this clone with a few counts. The chain links TRBV29-1 to TRBJ1-1, with 7 bases identical to TRBD1. From germline, CDR1 is SQVTM and CDR2 ANQGSEA. This CDR3 comprises 11 residues. V lost 8 bases and J lost 5; bases outside the gene matches: 5. In DNA form, the CDR3 reads TGCAGCACAACAGGGGTAACTGAAGCTTTCTTT. The encoded protein is CSTTGVTEAFF. Full variable domain (outside the CDR3, taken from reference TRBV29-1 and TRBJ1-1): SAVISQKPSRDICQRGTSLTIQCQVDSQVTMMFWYRQQPGQSLTLIATANQGSEATYESGFVIDKFPISRPNLTFSTLTVSNMSPEDSSIYLCSTTGVTEAFFGQGTRLTVV.

The V call is TRBV7-2, the J call TRBJ2-5, with a tentative D call TRBD2 (5 bases). The V gene's germline CDR1 is SGHTA and CDR2 FQGNSA. V dropped 1 base and J dropped 5 bases, with 17 bases sitting between them. This CDR3 comprises 16 residues. This CDR3 is CASSLGGSGPWETQYF. The CDR3 nucleotides are TGTGCCAGCAGCTTAGGAGGGAGCGGCCCCTGGGAGACCCAGTACTTC.

V gene TRBV9 combines with J gene TRBJ2-6; 7 nucleotides match TRBD1. The CDR3 runs 19 residues. Germline values: CDR1 SGDLS, CDR2 YYNGEE. J gave up 0 bases and V 7 bases, and 16 bases lay outside the gene matches. The CDR3 DNA reads as TGTGCCAGCGGGCGACAGGGAGCTCTATATAGCTCTGGGGCCAACGTCCTGACTTTC. Translation: CASGRQGALYSSGANVLTF.

The rearrangement links TRBV5-1 to TRBJ1-3; D is perhaps TRBD1 (5 bases). Germline CDR1 is SGHRS and CDR2 is YFSETQ. Trimming took off 0 bases at V and 0 bases at J, with 7 bases between the two ends. The CDR3 contains 15 residues. The CDR3 DNA sequence: TGCGCCAGCAGCTTGGTGACAGCCTCTGGAAACACCATATATTTT. Translated: CASSLVTASGNTIYF.

The V and J genes are TRBV6-6 and TRBJ1-2; no clear D gene. V was shortened by 0 bases and J by 4 bases, with 9 bases between the two germline ends. The germline V gene has CDR1 MNHNY and CDR2 SVGAGI (reference sequence). The CDR3 spans 14 residues. CDR3 amino acids: CASSYSRRSYGYTF. CDR3 bases: TGTGCCAGCAGTTACTCGAGAAGGTCCTATGGCTACACCTTC.

The chain recombines TRBV7-2 with TRBJ1-2; 7 nucleotides align to TRBD1. Losses at the gene ends were 6 bases for V and 4 bases for J; bases not matched to a gene: 8. Germline CDR1 and CDR2: SGHTA and FQGNSA. CDR3 length equals 14 residues. The CDR3 here is CASSFDRASYGYTF. As DNA, the CDR3 is TGTGCCAGCAGTTTCGACAGGGCGTCCTATGGCTACACCTTC.

This chain uses TRBV30 with TRBJ2-7; 10 nucleotides agree with TRBD1. V was clipped by 5 bases and J by 5 bases; unmatched bases: 3. Germline values: CDR1 GTSNPN, CDR2 SVGIG (reference sequence). This CDR3 region has 12 residues. CDR3 sequence: CAWDRGLNEQYF. In DNA, the CDR3 is TGTGCCTGGGACAGGGGGCTTAACGAGCAGTACTTC.

The chain uses TRBV6-1 and TRBJ2-3; 7 nucleotides match TRBD1. Per germline, CDR1 MNHNS and CDR2 SASEGT. CDR3 size: 13 residues. The V and J ends lost 7 bases and 4 bases, in that order; junction bases with no gene match: 5. CDR3 sequence reads: CASTKGAPDTQYF. In DNA, the CDR3 is TGTGCCAGCACCAAGGGGGCACCAGATACGCAGTATTTT.

This chain links TRBV2 with TRBJ2-4; TRBD2 matches 9 bases. CDR1 is SNHLY and CDR2 is FYNNEI in the germline V gene. J was trimmed by 1 base and V by 5 bases; bases with no gene match: 6. The CDR3 loop spans 16 amino acids. This CDR3 reads CASSPLAGLAKNIQYF. The CDR3 DNA is TGTGCCAGCAGTCCTCTAGCGGGATTGGCCAAAAACATTCAGTACTTC.

The chain links TRBV15 to TRBJ1-5, with 8 bases fitting TRBD1. The length of the CDR3 is 15 residues. The V gene's germline CDR1 is LNHNV and CDR2 YYDKDF (reference sequence). V lost 1 base, J lost 5 bases, and 4 bases stayed unmatched. The CDR3: CATSRGPGGHQPQHF. The CDR3 DNA follows: TGTGCCACCAGCAGAGGTCCAGGGGGCCATCAGCCCCAGCATTTT.

The V call is TRBV7-3, the J call TRBJ2-5; D not resolved. Germline V gene lookup returns CDR1 SGHTA and CDR2 FQGTGA. The CDR3 extends over 17 amino acids. Trimming cost V 5 bases and J 0 bases, with 19 bases left between them. CDR3 sequence (DNA): TGTGCCAGCAGCCCGGGTCAACGACTGATGTACCAAGAGACCCAGTACTTC. Residues: CASSPGQRLMYQETQYF.

The V and J genes are TRBV7-2 and TRBJ1-6; TRBD1 is a possible D gene (6 bases). This CDR3 has 13 residues. Germline CDR1 SGHTA, CDR2 FQGNSA. V lost 4 bases and J 10 bases, leaving 11 bases between the germline ends. For the CDR3, the DNA is TGTGCCAGCAGCTCAGCAGGGGAATCACCCCTCCACTTT. This translates into CASSSAGESPLHF.

CDR3: CASSLTGTSPLHF. CDR3 DNA sequence: TGTGCCAGCAGCTTGACAGGAACCTCACCCCTCCACTTT. The chain is built from TRBV11-2 and TRBJ1-6; D may be TRBD1 (6 bases). Trimming stripped 3 bases from V and 10 bases from J, with 10 bases between. Germline-derived CDR1 and CDR2 are SGHAT and FQNNGV. The CDR3 loop spans 13 amino acids.

The chain has TRBV4-3 and TRBJ1-5; D gene uncertain. The CDR3 runs to 16 residues. V was cut by 1 base and J by 7 bases, with 17 bases left in between. Germline-derived CDR1 and CDR2 are LGHNA and YSLEER. The CDR3 DNA follows: TGCGCCAGCAGCCAAGGGGGAGGACCGCTCCACCAGCCCCAGCATTTT. Its translation: CASSQGGGPLHQPQHF.

The gene calls are TRBV27 and TRBJ2-7; a possible D gene is TRBD1 (6 bases). Trimming removed 5 bases at V and 11 bases at J, with 22 bases between. The CDR3 spans 14 residues. Germline V gives CDR1 MNHEY, CDR2 SMNVEV (reference sequence). CDR3 protein: CASSRVEGTLQKYF. In DNA, the CDR3 is TGTGCCAGCAGTCGGGTAGAAGGGACACTGCAGAAGTACTTC.

The V call is TRBV5-4, the J call TRBJ2-6; D ambiguous. The V gene lost 2 bases and the J gene lost 0 bases, with 6 bases spanning the gap. The CDR3 is 15 residues long. Germline CDR1 SGHNT, CDR2 YYREEE (reference sequence). CDR3 protein: CASSFAISGANVLTF. For the CDR3, the DNA is TGTGCCAGCAGCTTTGCGATCTCTGGGGCCAACGTCCTGACTTTC.

The rearrangement uses TRBV5-1 and TRBJ1-1, with TRBD1 as a possible D gene (6 bases). The CDR3 is 13 amino acids. Germline V gene lookup returns CDR1 SGHRS and CDR2 YFSETQ. Trimming cost V 4 bases and J 2 bases, with 9 bases left between them. The CDR3 DNA is TGCGCCAGCAGCCTGGACAGTAACACTGAAGCTTTCTTT. It translates to CASSLDSNTEAFF.

CDR3 region: CASSPSENSPLHF. The CDR3 DNA sequence: TGTGCCAGCTCACCATCAGAGAATTCACCCCTCCACTTT. V gene TRBV18 combines with J gene TRBJ1-6; no reliable D call. Germline values: CDR1 KGHSH, CDR2 LQKENI. Trimming removed 2 bases from V and 7 bases from J, with 6 bases in between. The CDR3 loop spans 13 amino acids.

The chain combines TRBV4-3 with TRBJ1-1; D call uncertain. CDR3 length: 16 amino acids. CDR1 and CDR2 (germline): LGHNA, YSLEER. V was pared by 0 bases and J by 0 bases, with 11 bases between. CDR3 nucleotide sequence: TGCGCCAGCAGCCAAGAGGTGGTAACCGTGAACACTGAAGCTTTCTTT. The encoded protein is CASSQEVVTVNTEAFF.

In DNA form, the CDR3 reads TGCGCCAGCAGAGATAAACAGAAGGAGGGGAAAGGCTACACCTTC. This codes for CASRDKQKEGKGYTF. The chain joins TRBV10-1 to TRBJ1-2; D is possibly TRBD1 (5 bases). Germline CDR1 is WNHNN and CDR2 is SYGVQD (reference sequence). The CDR3 totals 15 residues. V lost 6 bases and J 8 bases, leaving 22 bases between the germline ends.

The chain recombines TRBV9 with TRBJ1-5; no reliable D call. V shed 4 bases and J shed 3 bases, with 11 bases lying between them. The CDR3 length is 14 residues. Germline V gene data show CDR1 as SGDLS and CDR2 as YYNGEE. CDR3 residues: CASSPDAFNQPQHF. The CDR3 DNA is TGTGCCAGCAGCCCGGACGCTTTCAATCAGCCCCAGCATTTT.